These 18 T cell receptor beta chains came from one sample sequenced in a study of CD8 T cells in ankylosing spondylitis. TCRdb processed the 5' RACE reads anew with MiXCR; each CDR3 protein has one entry. The sample has about 240,000 distinct CDR3 sequences, 8.6% seen once. Sequencing was done on a sample of blood, either unsorted or a sorted T cell fraction (not recorded which). These receptors originate from a male donor with ankylosing spondylitis or in good health (not recorded which).

This clonotype was seen a handful of times. The V gene is TRBV4-3, the J gene TRBJ2-7, with 11 nucleotides matching TRBD1. The germline gives CDR1 LGHNA, CDR2 YSLEER. V shed 0 bases and J 5 bases; nucleotides not matched to a gene: 9. The CDR3 runs to 17 residues. The CDR3 protein is CASSQDSGGTGGDEQYF. The DNA of the CDR3 is TGCGCCAGCAGCCAAGATTCCGGCGGGACAGGGGGAGACGAGCAGTACTTC.

In its sample, this clonotype was seen many times. CDR3: CASSVRQVPSYEQYF. CDR3 bases: TGTGCCAGCAGCGTCCGACAGGTCCCCTCCTACGAGCAGTACTTC. The gene calls are TRBV5-6 and TRBJ2-7; possibly TRBD1 for D (6 bases). The V end lost 4 bases, the J end lost 0 bases, and 14 bases lay between the germline ends. This CDR3 comprises 15 residues. Germline V lookup: CDR1 SGHDT, CDR2 YYEEEE. Based on the CDR3 plus reference TRBV5-6 and TRBJ2-7, the full variable domain is DAGVTQSPTHLIKTRGQQVTLRCSPKSGHDTVSWYQQALGQGPQFIFQYYEEEERQRGNFPDRFSGHQFPNYSSELNVNALLLGDSALYLCASSVRQVPSYEQYFGPGTRLTVT.

The chain couples TRBV5-4 to TRBJ2-2, with TRBD1 as a possible D gene (6 bases). Germline lookup yields CDR1 SGHNT and CDR2 YYREEE (reference sequence). This CDR3 region has 18 residues. Trimming stripped 2 bases from V and 1 base from J, with 18 bases between. The CDR3 reads CASSFGLSGTKNTGELFF. The CDR3 region has the DNA TGTGCCAGCAGCTTCGGGCTCTCCGGGACAAAGAACACCGGGGAGCTGTTTTTT. Full variable domain (remainder filled in from reference TRBV5-4 and TRBJ2-2): ETGVTQSPTHLIKTRGQQVTLRCSSQSGHNTVSWYQQALGQGPQFIFQYYREEENGRGNFPPRFSGLQFPNYSSELNVNALELDDSALYLCASSFGLSGTKNTGELFFGEGSRLTVL.

This clonotype was seen many times. The chain uses TRBV7-8 and TRBJ2-3; 9 bases are a match to TRBD2. CDR1 SGHVS and CDR2 FQNEAQ come from the germline V gene. The CDR3 loop spans 20 amino acids. The V segment lost 5 bases and the J segment 0 bases; nucleotides outside the gene matches: 18. The CDR3 DNA reads TGTGCCAGCAGCACCGGCTTACGACTAGCGGAAAACTCTAGCACAGATACGCAGTATTTT. Its translation: CASSTGLRLAENSSTDTQYF.

The gene calls are TRBV4-1 and TRBJ2-1; D might be TRBD2 (6 bases). V was pared by 0 bases and J by 8 bases, with 11 bases between. The germline gives CDR1 MGHRA, CDR2 YSYEKL. The CDR3 extends over 14 amino acids. CDR3 nucleotide sequence: TGCGCCAGCAGCCAAGACGGGAGTGGCGATGAGCAGTTCTTC. The encoded protein is CASSQDGSGDEQFF.

This clonotype occurred many times. The chain joins TRBV7-9 to TRBJ2-2; D not certain. The ends were cut back, 10 bases at V and 6 bases at J, with 6 bases in the middle. Germline V CDR1 and CDR2: SEHNR, FQNEAQ (reference sequence). There are 10 residues in the CDR3. The CDR3 coding sequence is TGTGCCATCGGCCCCGGGGAGCTGTTTTTT. Translation gives CAIGPGELFF. Using reference TRBV7-9 and TRBJ2-2 for the parts outside the CDR3, the full variable domain is DTGVSQNPRHKITKRGQNVTFRCDPISEHNRLYWYRQTLGQGPEFLTYFQNEAQLEKSRLLSDRFSAERPKGSFSTLEIQRTEQGDSAMYLCAIGPGELFFGEGSRLTVL.

V is TRBV6-2 or TRBV6-3 and J is TRBJ2-7; 8 bases agree with TRBD1. V gave up 4 bases and J gave up 1 base; unmatched junction bases: 3. Looked up from germline, CDR1 is MNHEY and CDR2 is SVGEGT. This CDR3 contains 14 residues. CDR3 in amino acids: CASSSRQGSYEQYF. CDR3 in DNA: TGTGCCAGCAGTTCGAGACAGGGGTCCTACGAGCAGTACTTC.

This clonotype was seen many times. V usage is TRBV6-1 and J usage is TRBJ1-4, with D maybe TRBD1 (5 bases). V was shortened by 6 bases and J by 4 bases, with 12 bases between the two germline ends. Germline CDR1 reads MNHNS; CDR2 reads SASEGT. The length of the CDR3 is 14 residues. CDR3 sequence (DNA): TGTGCCAGCAGAACGGGACGGCATAATGAAAAACTGTTTTTT. It is translated as CASRTGRHNEKLFF.

This clonotype was counted at least ten times. The J gene is TRBJ2-7, the V gene TRBV12-3 or TRBV12-4, with 7 bases fitting TRBD1. The V and J ends lost 7 bases and 1 base, in that order; junction bases with no gene match: 13. This CDR3 comprises 16 residues. CDR3 protein: CASTLSGTAMSYEQYF. CDR3 DNA: TGTGCCAGCACCCTATCCGGGACAGCGATGTCCTACGAGCAGTACTTC.

CDR3 amino acids: CASRLGAAGETQYF. As DNA, the CDR3 is TGTGCCAGCAGGCTAGGTGCGGCAGGAGAGACCCAGTACTTC. V and J are TRBV11-2 and TRBJ2-5; unclear D gene. The V and J ends lost 6 bases and 4 bases respectively, with 15 bases between them. The CDR3 runs 14 residues. Germline CDR1 reads SGHAT; CDR2 reads FQNNGV.

This clonotype was picked up many times. The rearrangement links TRBV6-2 or TRBV6-3 to TRBJ1-6; D is unclear. Germline V gene sequence: CDR1 MNHEY, CDR2 SVGEGT. Trimming took 6 bases from V and 7 from J, leaving 7 bases between them. The CDR3 is made up of 12 amino acids. The CDR3 DNA reads as TGTGCCAGCAGCAGAAGGAATTCACCCCTCCACTTT. Amino acids: CASSRRNSPLHF.

This chain links TRBV7-3 with TRBJ2-4, with TRBD2 matching 8 bases. CDR1 and CDR2 (germline): SGHTA, FQGTGA. This CDR3 has 16 residues. The ends lost 5 bases at V and 2 bases at J; junction bases unmatched: 8. CDR3 coding DNA: TGTGCCAGCAGCCCCCGGGAGGGCCAATCCAAAAACATTCAGTACTTC. It encodes CASSPREGQSKNIQYF.

This clonotype appeared a few times. The chain links TRBV5-1 to TRBJ2-7; 10 nucleotides agree with TRBD1. The germline V gene encodes CDR1 SGHRS and CDR2 YFSETQ. The V gene end was trimmed by 1 base and the J gene end by 7 bases; junction bases not matched to a gene: 8. The CDR3 contains 15 residues. In nucleotides, the CDR3 is TGCGCCAGCAGCTTGTTAATCAGACAGGGGGCGGAGCAGTACTTC. This sequence encodes CASSLLIRQGAEQYF.

This clonotype was recorded many times. The chain couples TRBV20-1 to TRBJ2-7; 13 bases fit TRBD2. The CDR3 runs 16 residues. Germline CDR1 is DFQATT and CDR2 is SNEGSKA (reference sequence). V shed 1 base and J 3 bases; nucleotides not matched to a gene: 6. CDR3 residues: CSARAMGLAGNYEQYF. In DNA, the CDR3 is TGCAGTGCTAGAGCCATGGGACTAGCGGGAAACTACGAGCAGTACTTC.

This clonotype has just a few counts. Written as DNA, the CDR3 is TGTGCCAGCAGTTACGACGGGCTCCAGACCCAGTACTTC. It is translated as CASSYDGLQTQYF. The chain combines TRBV6-5 with TRBJ2-5; D unclear. V lost 2 bases and J lost 6, with 10 bases in between. The CDR3 covers 13 residues. Germline V gene sequence: CDR1 MNHEY, CDR2 SVGAGI.

This clonotype appeared many times. This chain links TRBV28 with TRBJ1-2; TRBD1 aligns across 11 bases. The V gene end was trimmed by 4 bases and the J gene end by 8 bases; junction bases not matched to a gene: 9. Germline CDR1 MDHEN, CDR2 SYDVKM. CDR3 length: 15 amino acids. The CDR3 DNA reads TGTGCCAGCAGTTCTGCCGGGACAGGGGGTCGGGGCTACACCTTC. Its protein product is CASSSAGTGGRGYTF.

This clonotype was counted between two and nine times. The chain employs TRBV27 and TRBJ2-2; TRBD1 might be the D (6 bases). The CDR3 has 15 residues. Germline loops: CDR1 MNHEY, CDR2 SMNVEV (reference sequence). Between the trimmed V and J ends, which lost 5 bases and 5 bases, there was a span of 15 bases. CDR3 in DNA: TGTGCCAGCAGTCGATACGACAGGAAGACCGGGGAGCTGTTTTTT. Protein product: CASSRYDRKTGELFF.

This clonotype was counted many times. The V gene is TRBV20-1, the J gene TRBJ2-5; no clear D. V gave up 3 bases and J gave up 5 bases, with 16 bases separating them. The CDR3 is made up of 14 amino acids. The V gene's germline CDR1 is DFQATT and CDR2 SNEGSKA (reference sequence). The CDR3 nucleotides are TGCAGTGCTAGCCCCACGTTTGTAGGGGAGACCCAGTACTTC. Translation gives CSASPTFVGETQYF.